This TCR beta chain was sequenced for a study of cytomegalovirus exposure and HLA in healthy donors. V trimming: 0 bases; J trimming: 4 bases; junction bases outside the gene matches: 3. CDR1 and CDR2 from the germline V gene are MNHEY and SMNVEV (reference sequence). The CDR3 runs to 15 residues. Primers for the PCR totalled 60 Vbeta and 13 Jbeta. The assay was immunoSEQ multiplex PCR, and TCRdb's table has in-frame clones only and misses some. The sample lists some 120,000 clones; more than 75% were seen once. The receptor's source is a woman between 40 and 55 years old in good health and CMV-seropositive. V is TRBV27 and J is TRBJ1-5; 7 nucleotides line up with TRBD1. The sample was PBMCs. This chain's CDR3 is CASSLSAGGNQPQHF. The CDR3 region has the DNA TGTGCCAGCAGTTTATCGGCAGGGGGGAATCAGCCCCAGCATTTT.